This paragraph covers one T cell receptor (beta chain) sequence. Its antigen has not been determined. No per-base quality is available; no much larger clone lies one base away. The ophthalmopathy patients had moderately to severely active disease, with a Clinical Activity Score of 3 or higher, a NOSPECS grade of 4 or higher, and a disease duration of less than 3 months. Anyone with other autoimmune diseases, uncontrolled infections, pregnancy or lactation was excluded from the study. Clinical symptoms, serum thyroxine, TRAb, thyroid ultrasound and orbital computed tomography were used for diagnosis. Ficoll-Paque density gradient centrifugation was used to isolate PBMCs from about 9 ml of fresh peripheral blood. Trizol reagent was used to extract the total RNA, and its quality was then checked on an Agilent 2100 Bioanalyzer. This entry comes from a study of Graves' ophthalmopathy and Graves' hyperthyroidism (dated by TCRdb to 2016 to 2018). Background on the whole study: Peripheral blood was collected before any treatment was given, at the time of initial diagnosis. TCR beta repertoire signatures were used to distinguish Graves' ophthalmopathy from Graves' hyperthyroidism and to predict progression to ophthalmopathy. In total, 135 blood samples were TCR-sequenced: 40 to 45 ophthalmopathy, 75 hyperthyroidism and roughly 17 hyperthyroidism-to-ophthalmopathy patients. To explore V-J signatures that separate ophthalmopathy from hyperthyroidism, a discovery set of about a hundred patients was enrolled, consisting of approximately 44 with ophthalmopathy and fewer than 60 with stable hyperthyroidism. An independent validation cohort was composed of some 18 hyperthyroidism patients and about 16 patients who later progressed from hyperthyroidism to ophthalmopathy. In roughly 6 hyperthyroidism patients, the T-cell repertoire of thyroid tissue was compared with the T-cell repertoire of blood. Once sampling was done, hyperthyroidism patients were given methimazole at a starting dose of 30 mg daily, while ophthalmopathy patients were given high-dose intravenous methylprednisolone.

TCR beta CDR3 regions were amplified from RNA transcripts for repertoire sequencing. The first round of RT-PCR was done with HTBI primers and the Qiagen OneStep RT-PCR kit, and was followed by a second round of multiplex PCR, then size selection and purification. Libraries were sequenced paired-end with 100 bp reads on an Illumina HiSeq2000. The original methods were these. SOAPnuke was used to process the reads, removing any read that contained adapters or uncalled bases, had a mean Phred below 15, or lacked an exact match to the constant primer or identifier. High-quality paired reads were merged with COPE v1.2.5. Clonotypes were defined as unique nucleotide sequences and were aligned to IMGT TRB V, D and J references using MiTCR v1.1. The analysis was limited to V-J combinations with a frequency above 0.0001, which together covered 99% to 99.2% of the repertoires. For each V-J combination, a TCR clonal expansion and chaos score was defined as the ratio of F50 clonal expansion to chaos observed in the TCRdist matrix. Welch's t-statistics and random forest were used to narrow the features down to around twelve V-J combinations, which were then fed into a naive Bayes classifier. The similarity between thyroid and blood repertoires was quantified using the Morisita-Horn index. TCRdb itself trimmed the public reads at Q25 with fastp, ran MiXCR and retained productive beta chains. Rows merge per CDR3 protein into single entries with the most common DNA and genes. TCRdb's processing, not the authors' own work, is the source of the V and J calls. The sample records more than 550,000 distinct CDR3 sequences, about 38% of which are singletons. The ten largest account for about 3.3% of the sample.

The paper as a whole reports these results and caveats: Most of the expanded thyroid clonotypes with a frequency above 0.001 were also detected in blood, and it was suggested that the thyroid immune response may be reflected by blood repertoires. In validation, the model predicted ophthalmopathy progression with 70.59% sensitivity and around 72% specificity; roughly 11 predicted patients were CT-confirmed with GO in a median of approximately six months. No statistical method was used to predetermine the sample size, and group allocation was not hidden from the investigators. In cross-validation, the 13-signature model distinguished ophthalmopathy from stable hyperthyroidism with about 88% sensitivity and approximately 81% specificity, and in the test set the corresponding values were approximately 80% and 68%.

The source of this sequence is an adult man with Graves' ophthalmopathy. The sequencing sample was made of peripheral blood.

The CDR3 protein sequence reads: CSVEVGYEQFF. The DNA is TGCAGCGTTGAAGTTGGTTACGAGCAGTTCTTC. The receptor chain draws on TRBV29-1 and TRBJ2-1; the D gene cannot be named for sure. Inclusive of the bounding cysteine and phenylalanine, the CDR3 is 11 residues long. The entry retains the CDR3 DNA only, 33 bases that are in frame from base 1. V gives up 1 base and J gives up 10 bases, and the segment between their germline ends measures 8 bases. The germline V gene yields SQVTM for CDR1 and ANQGSEA for CDR2.